This entry is about one T cell receptor (beta chain). This clone's antigen is unknown. Base qualities were left out, and no much larger clone turns up one base away. This sample is drawn from a study of cytotoxic CD8 clonotypes in ibrutinib-treated CLL listed by TCRdb under 2021. Regarding the study in general: In this cohort, approximately 15 patients were treatment-naive and 11 to 12 were relapsed/refractory, while some 17 had unmutated IGHV. The response samples were drawn at a median of approximately 11 months into treatment, with a range of roughly 6 to 36 months. Of the 86 participants in the trial, about 25 had longitudinal samples available. Patients were still on ibrutinib when every remission and progressive disease sample was collected. On average, each sample yielded 250,000 to 300,000 productive templates and over 90,000 productive rearrangements. Partial responses were observed in about 24 patients and complete responses in 2; after a median follow-up of around 64 months, remission was maintained in around 14 patients and progression was observed in some twelve. Cryopreserved peripheral blood mononuclear cells were obtained prior to treatment, at the time of response, and at either disease progression or sustained remission. Overall results and qualifications from the work: Sampling times were not matched between patients in sustained remission and patients whose disease was progressing, and lymph node repertoires were not examined. Baseline clonality exceeded that of age-matched healthy donors and correlated strongly with circulating CD8+ T-cell counts. Clonality rose at ibrutinib response, remained stable during sustained remission, and dropped back toward baseline at progression. Public clonotypes were rare and either contracted or stayed stable during treatment, and the rise in clonality at ibrutinib response reflected the expansion of private clonotypes.

Each clonotype received, on average, around 10x coverage in deep resolution sequencing performed on a MiSeq, where the target depth lay between 1 in 1 million and 1 in 200,000 T cells. The immunoSEQ hsTCRB Kit was used to generate the TCR beta libraries. Processing in the source paper ran as follows. Data were analyzed with ImmunoSEQ Data Assistant and ImmunoSEQ Analyzer, with V, D and J genes assigned per IMGT definitions. Clonality was computed as one minus normalized Shannon entropy of productive rearrangement frequencies, ranging from 0 to 1. Only overrepresented clonotypes making up at least 0.05% of each patient's repertoire were included in the public clonotype analysis. About a dozen age-matched healthy donor repertoires from immuneACCESS served as clonality controls. The clones in this table, taken by TCRdb from immuneACCESS, are in-frame only. Not every clone is retained; where verified, under half of the shortfall comes from an unresolved V gene, and the cause of the rest is unknown. The DNA gave D and trimming, while V, J and clone size come from that table. A total of fewer than 80,000 clones appear in this sample, around 60% of them only once. Clones ranked in the top ten supply about 14% of the sample.

The time point label, read with the paper, signifies: 12 months on ibrutinib. Roughly 2.2 micrograms of genomic DNA were extracted from cryopreserved PBMCs for TCR beta library preparation. Longitudinal blood samples from CLL patients on ibrutinib monotherapy were analyzed using high-throughput TCR beta sequencing. The patients took part in an open-label, single-center phase 2 trial of ibrutinib monotherapy. The receptor's source is a human donor with chronic lymphocytic leukemia. Sequencing used PBMCs, obtained after 12 months of ibrutinib treatment.

The CDR3 amino acid sequence is: CASSIGAWGTYEQYF. The sequenced DNA: TGTGCCAGTAGTATAGGAGCGTGGGGGACCTACGAGCAGTACTTC. The chain is assembled from TRBV19 and TRBJ2-7; the D region is possibly TRBD1 or TRBD2, each matching across 5 bases. From the cysteine through the phenylalanine, the CDR3 covers 15 amino acids. The CDR3 DNA has 45 bases and is translated from base 1. V loses 1 base, J loses 2 bases, and the germline ends lie 12 bases apart. Looking up the germline V gene (reference sequence) yields CDR1 LNHDA and CDR2 SQIVND.